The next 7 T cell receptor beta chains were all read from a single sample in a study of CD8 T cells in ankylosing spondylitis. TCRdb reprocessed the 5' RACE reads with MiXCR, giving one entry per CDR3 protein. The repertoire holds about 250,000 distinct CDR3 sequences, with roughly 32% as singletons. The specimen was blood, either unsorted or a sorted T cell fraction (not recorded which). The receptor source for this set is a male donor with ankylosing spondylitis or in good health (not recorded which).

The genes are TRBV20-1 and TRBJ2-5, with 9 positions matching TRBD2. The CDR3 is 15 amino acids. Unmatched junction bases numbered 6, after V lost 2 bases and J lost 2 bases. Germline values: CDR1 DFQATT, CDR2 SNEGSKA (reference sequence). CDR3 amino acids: CSARPAGGLQETQYF. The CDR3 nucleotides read TGCAGTGCTAGACCAGCGGGGGGATTGCAAGAGACCCAGTACTTC.

CDR3 residues: CASRGGFADTQYF. In DNA, the CDR3 is TGTGCCAGCAGGGGAGGGTTTGCAGATACGCAGTATTTT. The chain joins TRBV12-3 or TRBV12-4 to TRBJ2-3; 7 bases are a match to TRBD2. The CDR3 is made up of 13 amino acids. V was pared by 6 bases and J by 4 bases, with 4 bases of the junction left unmatched.

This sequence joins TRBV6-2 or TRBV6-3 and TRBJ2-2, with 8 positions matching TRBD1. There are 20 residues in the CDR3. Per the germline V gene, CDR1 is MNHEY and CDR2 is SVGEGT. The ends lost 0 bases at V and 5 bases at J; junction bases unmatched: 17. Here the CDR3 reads CASSYSPLLTGELRTGELFF. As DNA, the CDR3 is TGTGCCAGCAGTTACTCCCCGTTACTGACAGGGGAGCTTAGGACCGGGGAGCTGTTTTTT.

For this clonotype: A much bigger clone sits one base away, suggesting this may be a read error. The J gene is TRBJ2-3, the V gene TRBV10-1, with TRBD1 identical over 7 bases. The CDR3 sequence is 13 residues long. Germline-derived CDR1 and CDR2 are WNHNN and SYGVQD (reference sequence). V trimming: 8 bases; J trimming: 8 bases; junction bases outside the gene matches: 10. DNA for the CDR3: TGCGCCAGCGCCGACAGGGAGTGGGGTACGCAGTATTTT. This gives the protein CASADREWGTQYF.

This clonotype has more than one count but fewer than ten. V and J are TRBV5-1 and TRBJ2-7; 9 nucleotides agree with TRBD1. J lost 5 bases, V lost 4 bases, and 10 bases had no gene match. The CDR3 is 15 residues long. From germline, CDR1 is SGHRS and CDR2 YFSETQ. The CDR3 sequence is CASSRDGQGNNEQYF. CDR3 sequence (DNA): TGCGCCAGCAGCCGGGACGGACAGGGGAACAACGAGCAGTACTTC.

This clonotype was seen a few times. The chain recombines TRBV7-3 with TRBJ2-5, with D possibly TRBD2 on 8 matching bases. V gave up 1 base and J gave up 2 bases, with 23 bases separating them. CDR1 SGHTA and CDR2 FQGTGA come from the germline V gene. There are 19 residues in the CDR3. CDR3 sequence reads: CASSLNPRGSGGEQETQYF. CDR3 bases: TGTGCCAGCAGCTTAAACCCCAGGGGGAGCGGGGGCGAACAAGAGACCCAGTACTTC.

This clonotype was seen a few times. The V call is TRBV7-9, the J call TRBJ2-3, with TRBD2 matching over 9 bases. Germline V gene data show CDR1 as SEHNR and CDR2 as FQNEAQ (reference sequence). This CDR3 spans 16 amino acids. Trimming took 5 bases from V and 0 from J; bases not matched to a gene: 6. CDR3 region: CASSHGLATSTDTQYF. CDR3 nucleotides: TGTGCCAGCAGCCACGGACTAGCGACTAGCACAGATACGCAGTATTTT.